This T cell receptor beta chain is from a study of T cells in Graves' hyperthyroidism and ophthalmopathy. A few counts support this clonotype. Its target is not known. RNA transcripts served as the template for amplifying TCR beta CDR3 regions. HTBI primers drove first-round RT-PCR of the TCR CDR3. TCRdb processed the multiplex PCR reads anew with MiXCR; each CDR3 protein has one entry. This table holds about 560,000 distinct CDR3 sequences, approximately 14% found once. The length of the CDR3 is 14 residues. Trimming removed 5 bases at V and 10 bases at J, with 18 bases between. Germline-derived CDR1 and CDR2 are LNHNV and YYDKDF (reference sequence). Exclusion criteria comprised uncontrolled infection, other autoimmune disease, pregnancy or lactation. The study's findings and limits: Researchers found most expanded thyroid clonotypes above 0.001 in blood as well.

The chain couples TRBV15 to TRBJ2-1; the D is unclear. This clonotype was obtained from a woman aged 30 to 39 with Graves' hyperthyroidism. Sample: blood. CDR3 loop: CATSRAGSSREQFF. DNA for the CDR3: TGTGCCACCAGCCGAGCCGGCTCTAGTCGCGAGCAGTTCTTC.